This is a list of T cell receptor beta chains from one sample in a study of blood T cells in healthy people across ages. From the 5' RACE reads, TCRdb called clonotypes with MiXCR, one entry per CDR3 protein. This table has 700,000 to 950,000 distinct CDR3 sequences, around 40% appearing once. Sequenced: blood. These receptors originate from a woman in her sixties in good health. The CDR3 runs from the conserved cysteine through the conserved F or W. The order of the fields is V gene, clone size, D gene, J gene, CDR3 protein, CDR3 DNA. A D gene is named only where the DNA matches it firmly. Part of the rows lack a size; the others show once, few, many or a class for expanded clones.

TRBV29-1	-	-	TRBJ2-6	CSVSGELAGANVLTF	TGCAGCGTCAGCGGCGAACTTGCTGGGGCCAACGTCCTGACTTTC
TRBV2	few	-	TRBJ2-5	CASSRGRTETQYF	TGTGCCAGCAGTCGCGGCAGGACAGAGACCCAGTACTTC
TRBV6-5	-	TRBD2	TRBJ2-7	CASSPLAGGLNNEQYF	TGTGCCAGCAGCCCACTAGCGGGAGGTCTCAACAATGAGCAGTACTTC
TRBV29-1	-	TRBD1	TRBJ2-5	CSVGTGTGDSSQYF	TGCAGCGTAGGGACCGGGACAGGGGATTCGTCCCAGTACTTC
TRBV7-3	-	-	TRBJ2-1	CASSLSFDEQFF	TGTGCCAGCAGCTTGAGTTTCGATGAGCAGTTCTTC
TRBV20-1	-	-	TRBJ2-1	CSARVTRGRDEQFF	TGCAGTGCTAGGGTTACTAGAGGTAGGGATGAGCAGTTCTTC
TRBV9	-	-	TRBJ1-5	CASSAEGGNQPQHF	TGTGCCAGCAGCGCCGAGGGGGGCAATCAGCCCCAGCATTTT
TRBV29-1	-	-	TRBJ1-2	CSVGDIGYGYTF	TGCAGCGTGGGGGACATCGGCTATGGCTACACCTTC
TRBV30	-	-	TRBJ1-5	CAWSVRQPFMPQPQHF	TGTGCCTGGAGTGTTCGGCAGCCTTTTATGCCCCAGCCCCAGCATTTT
TRBV10-3	many	TRBD1	TRBJ2-7	CASEQGKDYEQYF	TGTGCCAGCGAACAGGGGAAGGACTACGAGCAGTACTTC
TRBV11-2	-	-	TRBJ2-7	CASRIQQASYEQYF	TGTGCCAGCAGGATCCAACAGGCTTCCTACGAGCAGTACTTC
TRBV30	-	-	TRBJ1-2	CACEGRNYGYTF	TGTGCCTGTGAGGGACGGAACTATGGCTACACCTTC
TRBV3-1	-	TRBD2	TRBJ2-1	CASSQERRAGGDEQFF	TGTGCCAGCAGCCAAGAGCGACGAGCGGGAGGCGATGAGCAGTTCTTC
TRBV7-6	-	-	TRBJ2-3	CASSLRGFGTDTQYF	TGTGCCAGCAGCTTGCGAGGGTTCGGCACAGATACGCAGTATTTT
TRBV20-1	once	-	TRBJ2-5	CSASMGHVDEQYF	TGCAGTGCTTCCATGGGGCATGTGGATGAGCAGTACTTC
TRBV20-1	-	TRBD1	TRBJ2-7	CSAPPGQYEQYF	TGCAGTGCCCCGCCGGGACAGTACGAGCAGTACTTC
TRBV4-3	-	TRBD1	TRBJ2-6	CASSQGLIQGSLSGANVLTF	TGCGCCAGCAGCCAAGGCCTTATACAGGGGAGCCTTTCTGGGGCCAACGTCCTGACTTTC
TRBV28	once	-	TRBJ2-4	CASSSAVAKNILYF	TGTGCCAGCAGTTCGGCAGTAGCCAAAAACATTCTGTACTTC
TRBV9	-	-	TRBJ2-1	CASSSLGEEWFF	TGTGCCAGCAGCTCCCTAGGGGAGGAATGGTTCTTC
TRBV7-8	-	-	TRBJ1-5	CASSSDILSNQPQHF	TGTGCCAGCAGCTCGGACATACTTAGCAATCAGCCCCAGCATTTT